This entry features one T cell receptor (beta chain) sequence. Its matching antigen is unknown. These data are taken from a study of blood T cells in healthy people across ages. It was with a sample-barcoded 5' primer and a J-beta primer mix that a second PCR of about 6 to 12 cycles was run. Each sample yielded at least 3 million CDR3-containing paired-end reads. TCRdb reprocessed the 5' RACE reads via MiXCR and lists one record per CDR3 protein. The sample consists of 750,000 or so distinct CDR3 sequences, 25% of them appearing once. Study-wide results and limits: Measured against age, TCR beta diversity per million T cells decreased in a roughly linear manner.

CDR1 is SGHVS and CDR2 is FQNEAQ in the germline V gene. CDR3 length: 18 residues. Trimming cost V 5 bases and J 3 bases; bases outside gene matches: 16. Another study also made use of these data, one on T cells of mothers and their children.

The chain is built from TRBV7-8 and TRBJ2-7, with 10 bases that match TRBD2. This clonotype was obtained from a boy between 5 and 17 years old in good health. The sequenced sample consisted of blood. The CDR3 region is CASSPMTSGSTLFYEQYF. The DNA of the CDR3 is TGTGCCAGCAGCCCCATGACTAGCGGGTCCACCCTCTTCTACGAGCAGTACTTC.